This T cell receptor (beta chain) originates from a study of regulatory T cells in long-lasting Graves disease. Study outcomes and limitations: New patients shared 966 public clonotypes, fewer than the roughly 2,600 shared by persistent patients.

Construction of TCR beta libraries relied on iRepertoire HTBI primers and on Arm-PCR targeting CDR3 regions. TCRdb processed the multiplex PCR reads anew with MiXCR; each CDR3 protein has one entry. The sample consists of some 300,000 distinct CDR3 sequences, 22% of them appearing once. Stated time point: persistent/refractory GD, antithyroid drugs over 5 years with positive TRAb. There was RNA extracted from PBMCs, and the TCR library was made from it. On this clonotype: Its antigen remains unidentified.

The CDR3 totals 18 residues. V lost 0 bases and J lost 2, with 20 bases in between. The germline V gene encodes CDR1 SGHRS and CDR2 YFSETQ. The chain is built from TRBV5-1 and TRBJ2-5; D gene uncertain. Sequencing used peripheral blood mononuclear cells (PBMCs), obtained when the disease was refractory, from a patient treated with antithyroid drugs. This clonotype was sampled from a female donor with Graves disease. Here the CDR3 DNA reads TGCGCCAGCAGCTTGGGCGTAACGTCAGTTCCTAAACAAGAGACCCAGTACTTC. Amino acids: CASSLGVTSVPKQETQYF.